The 29 T cell receptor beta chains below were found in one sample sequenced in a study of blood T cell repertoires in COVID-19. The assay was immunoSEQ multiplex PCR, and TCRdb's table has in-frame clones only and misses some. The repertoire holds 70,000 or so clones, roughly four fifths seen once, with 5.5% to 7.5% in the top ten. The specimen sequenced was peripheral blood. Receptors were obtained from a woman between 55 and 75 years old with acute or convalescent COVID-19.

This chain connects TRBV5-4 to TRBJ2-1, with 15 positions matching TRBD2. The CDR3 extends over 16 amino acids. CDR1 is SGHNT and CDR2 is YYREEE in the germline V gene (reference sequence). V shed 4 bases and J 9 bases; nucleotides not matched to a gene: 8. CDR3 sequence (DNA): TGTGCCAGCAGCGTGAGGACTAGCGGGGGGGTCGGTGAGCAGTTCTTC. Translating it yields CASSVRTSGGVGEQFF.

This clone was seen more than once but under ten times. V usage is TRBV27 and J usage is TRBJ1-2; D is uncertain. The CDR3 consists of 15 residues. Germline V gene sequence: CDR1 MNHEY, CDR2 SMNVEV (reference sequence). With 3 bases removed from V and 5 bases from J, the gap between germline ends came to 16 bases. The CDR3 sequence: CASSLEPEGLYGYTF. CDR3 sequence (DNA): TGTGCCAGCAGTTTGGAGCCGGAAGGTCTATATGGCTACACCTTC.

This chain links TRBV27 with TRBJ1-2; perhaps TRBD1 as D (6 bases). Trimming shortened V by 5 bases and J by 7 bases, and 14 bases separated the two germline ends. CDR3 length: 13 residues. From germline, CDR1 is MNHEY and CDR2 SMNVEV (reference sequence). In DNA form, the CDR3 reads TGTGCCAGCAGTACTCAGGGGCAGCTTGGCTACACCTTC. Its protein is CASSTQGQLGYTF.

CDR3 protein: CSVSGNGIETQYF. In nucleotides, the CDR3 is TGCAGCGTTTCAGGAAACGGGATAGAGACCCAGTACTTC. V usage is TRBV29-1 and J usage is TRBJ2-5, with a weak D call TRBD2 (5 bases). The ends were cut back, 5 bases at V and 4 bases at J, with 14 bases in the middle. The germline gives CDR1 SQVTM, CDR2 ANQGSEA. The CDR3 contains 13 residues.

The chain uses TRBV3-1 (or the pseudogene TRBV3-2) and TRBJ2-2; 7 nucleotides agree with TRBD1. V gave up 2 bases and J gave up 1 base; unmatched junction bases: 1. From germline, CDR1 is LGHDT and CDR2 YNNKEL (reference sequence). The CDR3 covers 15 residues. In nucleotides, the CDR3 is TGTGCCAGCAGCCAACGGACAGGGAACACCGGGGAGCTGTTTTTT. Translation: CASSQRTGNTGELFF.

The V and J genes are TRBV19 and TRBJ1-2; D possibly corresponds to TRBD1 (5 bases). The length of the CDR3 is 14 residues. Trimming cost V 4 bases and J 2 bases, with 11 bases left between them. CDR1 LNHDA and CDR2 SQIVND come from the germline V gene (reference sequence). This CDR3 reads CASSRAGKNYGYTF. CDR3 in DNA: TGTGCCAGTAGTAGGGCAGGGAAAAACTATGGCTACACCTTC.

The gene calls are TRBV13 and TRBJ1-6; 7 nucleotides agree with TRBD1. This CDR3 region has 16 residues. Germline-derived CDR1 and CDR2 are PRHDT and FYEKMQ (reference sequence). After removal of 5 bases from V and 7 bases from J, the junction contained 11 bases not matched to a gene. CDR3 DNA: TGTGCCAGCAGCCCGATAGACAGGGTTTGGAATTCACCCCTCCACTTT. Its translation is CASSPIDRVWNSPLHF.

CDR3 protein: CASSYSTVNTEAFF. CDR3 coding DNA: TGTGCCAGCAGTTACTCAACGGTAAACACTGAAGCTTTCTTT. This chain connects TRBV6-2 or TRBV6-3 to TRBJ1-1; D gene unclear. The CDR3 contains 14 residues. Germline V lookup: CDR1 MNHEY, CDR2 SVGEGT. The V gene lost 0 bases and the J gene lost 2 bases, with 7 bases spanning the gap.

This sequence joins TRBV7-9 and TRBJ2-1; D is perhaps TRBD2 (5 bases). V was trimmed by 1 base and J by 7 bases, leaving 14 bases between them. Germline-derived CDR1 and CDR2 are SEHNR and FQNEAQ (reference sequence). The CDR3 spans 15 residues. CDR3 loop: CASSLGTQIKNEQFF. The CDR3 bases are TGTGCCAGCAGCTTAGGGACTCAGATTAAGAATGAGCAGTTCTTC.

The rearrangement links TRBV5-1 to TRBJ1-6, with a tentative D call TRBD1 (5 bases). The germline V gene has CDR1 SGHRS and CDR2 YFSETQ. Trimming took 1 base from V and 5 from J, leaving 13 bases between them. The CDR3 has 16 amino acids. CDR3 sequence: CASSLRGGANNSPLHF. CDR3 bases: TGCGCCAGCAGCTTGCGGGGAGGGGCAAATAATTCACCCCTCCACTTT.

J is TRBJ1-3 and V is TRBV6-1; D unresolved. Trimming took off 2 bases at V and 3 bases at J, with 11 bases between the two ends. Germline V lookup: CDR1 MNHNS, CDR2 SASEGT. The CDR3 covers 15 residues. CDR3: CASSELENVGNTIYF. The CDR3, as DNA: TGTGCCAGCAGTGAACTCGAGAACGTTGGAAACACCATATATTTT.

The gene calls are TRBV18 and TRBJ1-1, with unresolved D. The CDR3 is 14 residues long. Trimming left V 1 base short and J 1 base short, with 7 bases between. The V gene's germline CDR1 is KGHSH and CDR2 LQKENI. CDR3 sequence reads: CASSPLTQNTEAFF. The CDR3 DNA reads as TGTGCCAGCTCACCACTCACACAGAACACTGAAGCTTTCTTT.

This clone was seen a few times. J is TRBJ1-6 and V is TRBV5-3; D is ambiguous. TRBV5-3 is an ORF; its function is uncertain. V gave up 0 bases and J gave up 7 bases, with 5 bases separating them. The CDR3 extends over 13 amino acids. The CDR3 DNA reads TGTGCCAGAAGCTTGGCCGTAAATTCACCCCTCCACTTT. Translated, it gives CARSLAVNSPLHF.

This clone was counted a few times. V and J are TRBV4-1 and TRBJ1-3; no definite D call. Germline-derived CDR1 and CDR2 are MGHRA and YSYEKL. This CDR3 contains 15 residues. Trimming cost V 1 base and J 1 base, with 8 bases left between them. CDR3 loop: CASSQVGNSGNTIYF. DNA for the CDR3: TGCGCCAGCAGCCAAGTCGGGAATTCTGGAAACACCATATATTTT.

J is TRBJ1-1 and V is TRBV6-5; TRBD1 matches at 9 bases. V gave up 7 bases and J gave up 0 bases; unmatched junction bases: 6. CDR1 and CDR2 from the germline V gene are MNHEY and SVGAGI. This CDR3 contains 15 residues. The CDR3 nucleotides are TGTGCCAGCAATACCGGGACAGGGTTGAACACTGAAGCTTTCTTT. It yields the protein CASNTGTGLNTEAFF.

This chain connects TRBV11-2 to TRBJ1-1; D is ambiguous. Trimming took 2 bases from V and 5 from J, leaving 15 bases between them. This CDR3 is 15 amino acids long. Germline V gene sequence: CDR1 SGHAT, CDR2 FQNNGV. CDR3 sequence (DNA): TGTGCCAGCAGCTTACGAGGGCAGGCGGGGACTGAAGCTTTCTTT. Translating gives CASSLRGQAGTEAFF.

The J gene is TRBJ1-2, the V gene TRBV6-6; no reliable D call. CDR1 is MNHNY and CDR2 is SVGAGI in the germline V gene (reference sequence). The V end was cut by 3 bases, the J end by 2 bases, with 7 bases between. The CDR3 contains 13 residues. CDR3: CASSYRPNYGYTF. For the CDR3, the DNA is TGTGCCAGCAGTTATCGTCCGAACTATGGCTACACCTTC.

The chain is built from TRBV3-1 (or the pseudogene TRBV3-2) and TRBJ1-1; 7 nucleotides agree with TRBD1. The CDR3 is made up of 16 amino acids. Per the germline V gene, CDR1 is LGHDT and CDR2 is YNNKEL (reference sequence). Trimming removed 0 bases from V and 1 base from J; junction bases left unmatched: 5. CDR3 sequence: CASSQERGLTNTEAFF. CDR3 in DNA: TGTGCCAGCAGCCAAGAGAGGGGGCTTACGAACACTGAAGCTTTCTTT.

V and J are TRBV5-1 and TRBJ1-1; 7 bases fit TRBD1. V was clipped by 2 bases and J by 4 bases; unmatched bases: 5. The CDR3 contains 14 residues. CDR1 and CDR2 from the germline V gene are SGHRS and YFSETQ. DNA of the CDR3: TGCGCCAGCAGCTTATACAGGGGTGGCACTGAAGCTTTCTTT. Translated: CASSLYRGGTEAFF.

This sequence joins TRBV7-3 and TRBJ1-1; D not certain. The CDR3 totals 15 residues. Germline values: CDR1 SGHTA, CDR2 FQGTGA. Trimming cost V 2 bases and J 0 bases, with 10 bases left between them. The CDR3 here is CASSLSGQLNTEAFF. The CDR3 nucleotides are TGTGCCAGCAGCTTATCTGGGCAGTTGAACACTGAAGCTTTCTTT.

The chain recombines TRBV30 with TRBJ1-2; maybe TRBD1 (6 bases). Between the trimmed V and J ends, which lost 5 bases and 2 bases, there was a span of 12 bases. The CDR3 has 13 amino acids. Germline V lookup: CDR1 GTSNPN, CDR2 SVGIG (reference sequence). The CDR3 here is CAWARGQNYGYTF. CDR3 DNA sequence: TGTGCCTGGGCCAGGGGTCAGAACTATGGCTACACCTTC.

The chain carries TRBV3-1 (or the pseudogene TRBV3-2) and TRBJ2-3; TRBD2 aligns across 8 bases. Trimming cost V 4 bases and J 1 base; bases outside gene matches: 4. Germline V gives CDR1 LGHDT, CDR2 YNNKEL (reference sequence). The CDR3 contains 15 residues. The CDR3 spells CASSLGGAGTDTQYF. The CDR3 DNA reads as TGTGCCAGCAGCCTCGGGGGGGCTGGCACAGATACGCAGTATTTT.

The chain couples TRBV30 to TRBJ1-5; 10 bases align to TRBD1. The germline CDR1 and CDR2 sequences are GTSNPN and SVGIG (reference sequence). V lost 5 bases to trimming and J lost 7 bases; unmatched junction nucleotides: 5. This CDR3 is built from 13 residues. The CDR3 DNA reads as TGTGCCTGGTCCGGACAGGGGGGACAGCCCCAGCATTTT. Translating it yields CAWSGQGGQPQHF.

V and J are TRBV7-8 and TRBJ1-1; possibly TRBD1 for D (5 bases). In germline, CDR1 is SGHVS, CDR2 FQNEAQ. Trimming took off 3 bases at V and 4 bases at J, with 15 bases between the two ends. CDR3 length equals 15 residues. CDR3 DNA sequence: TGTGCCAGCAGCTTTCGGGCAGGGTTCGGCACTGAAGCTTTCTTT. Its protein is CASSFRAGFGTEAFF.

The chain carries TRBV12-3 or TRBV12-4 and TRBJ1-2; tentative D call: TRBD1 (6 bases). This CDR3 region has 12 residues. Trimming removed 6 bases at V and 2 bases at J, with 7 bases between. CDR3 nucleotide sequence: TGTGCCAGCAGCGACAGGAACTATGGCTACACCTTC. Its protein product is CASSDRNYGYTF.

V and J are TRBV23-1 and TRBJ1-3, with a tentative D call TRBD1 (5 bases). TRBV23-1 counts as an open reading frame of uncertain function. V dropped 0 bases and J dropped 2 bases, with 11 bases sitting between them. This CDR3 has 16 amino acids. CDR3 in amino acids: CASSQSAGLTGNTIYF. The CDR3 DNA reads TGCGCCAGCAGTCAATCGGCAGGGCTGACTGGAAACACCATATATTTT.

In this sample, this clone turned up once. The rearrangement joins TRBV4-1 to TRBJ2-1; TRBD2 agrees at 8 bases. The CDR3 contains 18 residues. V shed 0 bases, J shed 4 bases, and the junction held 11 bases outside the gene matches. The germline V gene has CDR1 MGHRA and CDR2 YSYEKL. CDR3 region: CASSQEPASSGLYNEQFF. Written as DNA, the CDR3 is TGCGCCAGCAGCCAAGAACCCGCGTCTAGCGGGTTATACAATGAGCAGTTCTTC.

The rearrangement uses TRBV19 and TRBJ1-2, with D unclear. Trimming pared 1 base from V and 5 bases from J, leaving 5 bases between. Germline CDR1 and CDR2: LNHDA and SQIVND (reference sequence). This CDR3 comprises 12 residues. The CDR3 region has the DNA TGTGCCAGTAGTATAGCGGGGTATGGCTACACCTTC. This translates into CASSIAGYGYTF.

The chain employs TRBV7-2 and TRBJ1-2, with 10 bases lining up with TRBD1. Germline trimming cut 2 bases from V and 6 bases from J; bases unmatched to any gene: 6. The CDR3 covers 15 residues. CDR1 SGHTA and CDR2 FQGNSA come from the germline V gene. DNA of the CDR3: TGTGCCAGCAGCTTATTAGGGACAGGGGTGAATGGCTACACCTTC. This translates into CASSLLGTGVNGYTF.